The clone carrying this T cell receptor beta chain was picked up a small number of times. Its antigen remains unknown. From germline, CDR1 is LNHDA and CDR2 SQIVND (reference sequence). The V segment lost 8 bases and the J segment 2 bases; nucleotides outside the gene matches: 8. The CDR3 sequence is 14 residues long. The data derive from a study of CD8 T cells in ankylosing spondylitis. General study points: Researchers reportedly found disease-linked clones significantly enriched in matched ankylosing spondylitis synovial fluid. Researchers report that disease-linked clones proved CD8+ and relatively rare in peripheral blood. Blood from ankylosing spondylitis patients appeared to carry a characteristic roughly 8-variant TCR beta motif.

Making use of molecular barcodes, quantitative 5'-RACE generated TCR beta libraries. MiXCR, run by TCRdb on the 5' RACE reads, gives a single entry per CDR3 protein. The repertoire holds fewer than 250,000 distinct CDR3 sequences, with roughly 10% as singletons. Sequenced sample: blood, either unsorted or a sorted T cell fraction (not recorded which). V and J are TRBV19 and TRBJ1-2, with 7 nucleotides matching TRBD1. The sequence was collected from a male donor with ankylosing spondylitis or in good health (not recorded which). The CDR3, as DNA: TGTGCCAGTCGAGAACTACAGGGGAACTATGGCTACACCTTC. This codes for CASRELQGNYGYTF.